This T cell receptor (beta chain) was sequenced in a study of T cell repertoires in cytomegalovirus infection. Study as a whole: Selection of CMV epitopes for the study included recently identified HLA-C-restricted and well-studied HLA-B-restricted ones. Public TCR beta signatures indicated both CMV infection and matching HLA type.

V was clipped by 5 bases and J by 2 bases; unmatched bases: 5. This CDR3 comprises 14 residues. Germline V lookup: CDR1 SGHVS, CDR2 FNYEAQ. With respect to this clonotype: Its antigen remains unknown.

From the reads, TCRdb called clonotypes with MiXCR, one entry per CDR3 protein. This table holds 20,000 to 25,000 distinct CDR3 sequences, roughly two fifths found once. The sequence came from a human donor in good health (CMV status not recorded). Some clones in this sample may be carry-over from other donors' samples. The starting material was CD8+ T cells from cultured PBMCs, obtained from culture after CMV antigen stimulation. The gene calls are TRBV7-6 and TRBJ2-7; TRBD1 aligns across 8 bases. CDR3 sequence: CASSPRGQAYEQYF. The CDR3 DNA reads TGTGCCAGCAGCCCGCGGGGACAGGCCTACGAGCAGTACTTC. Drawing the rest from reference TRBV7-6 and TRBJ2-7, the complete variable domain is GAGVSQSPRYKVTKRGQDVALRCDPISGHVSLYWYRQALGQGPEFLTYFNYEAQQDKSGLPNDRFSAERPEGSISTLTIQRTEQRDSAMYRCASSPRGQAYEQYFGPGTRLTVT.